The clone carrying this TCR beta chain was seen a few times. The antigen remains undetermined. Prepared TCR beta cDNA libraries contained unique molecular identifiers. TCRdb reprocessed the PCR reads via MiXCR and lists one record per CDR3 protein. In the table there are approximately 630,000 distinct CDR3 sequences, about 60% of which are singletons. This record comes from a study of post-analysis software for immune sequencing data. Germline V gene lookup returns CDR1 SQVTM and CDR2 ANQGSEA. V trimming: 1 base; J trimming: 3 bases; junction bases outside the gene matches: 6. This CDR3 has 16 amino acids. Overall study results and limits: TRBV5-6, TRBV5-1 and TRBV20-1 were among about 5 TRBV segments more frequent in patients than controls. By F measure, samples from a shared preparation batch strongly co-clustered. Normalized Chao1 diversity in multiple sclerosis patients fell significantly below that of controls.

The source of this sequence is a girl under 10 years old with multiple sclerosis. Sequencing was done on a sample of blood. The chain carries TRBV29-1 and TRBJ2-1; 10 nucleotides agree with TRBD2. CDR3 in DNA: TGCAGCGTTGAAGGGCTAGCGGGAGTTAACTACAATGAGCAGTTCTTC. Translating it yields CSVEGLAGVNYNEQFF.